Shown below are 4 T cell receptor beta chains from a single sample sequenced in a study of cytomegalovirus exposure and HLA in healthy donors. The PCR made use of 60 Vbeta and 13 Jbeta primers. Clones were read by immunoSEQ multiplex PCR, and TCRdb kept only the in-frame ones, dropping some. The sample totals about 160,000 clones; its top ten clones hold about 1.2%. The specimen sequenced was PBMCs. The receptors derive from a woman aged 60-70 years in good health and CMV-seronegative.

The chain combines TRBV2 with TRBJ2-3; 13 bases are shared with TRBD2. Germline V gene data show CDR1 as SNHLY and CDR2 as FYNNEI. The CDR3 runs 15 residues. The V segment lost 6 bases and the J segment 6 bases; nucleotides outside the gene matches: 6. The CDR3 DNA sequence: TGTGCCAGCAGGGGACTAGCGGGATTTGCGGATACGCAGTATTTT. Residues: CASRGLAGFADTQYF.

The CDR3: CASSLLDSYEQYF. DNA of the CDR3: TGCGCCAGCAGTCTCTTAGATTCCTACGAGCAGTACTTC. The chain recombines TRBV5-1 with TRBJ2-7; D unresolved. The CDR3 runs to 13 residues. V was pared by 5 bases and J by 1 base, with 10 bases between. From germline, CDR1 is SGHRS and CDR2 YFSETQ.

The V call is TRBV5-1, the J call TRBJ1-2, with 7 bases identical to TRBD1. V lost 1 base, J lost 5 bases, and 5 bases stayed unmatched. CDR1 is SGHRS and CDR2 is YFSETQ in the germline V gene. The CDR3 covers 14 residues. DNA of the CDR3: TGCGCCAGCAGCTTGACCGGGACAGCTTATGGCTACACCTTC. Residues: CASSLTGTAYGYTF.

The CDR3 bases are TGTGCCATCAGTGAGTCGATAGGATACAGGGGGCAATTTTATAATGAGCAGTTCTTC. Residues: CAISESIGYRGQFYNEQFF. The rearrangement links TRBV10-3 to TRBJ2-1; 9 nucleotides match TRBD1. V dropped 0 bases and J dropped 7; count of bases not matched to a gene: 16. This CDR3 spans 19 amino acids. Germline values: CDR1 ENHRY, CDR2 SYGVKD.